The clone carrying this T cell receptor beta chain has a single count. The antigen remains unidentified. The data were obtained in a study of OX40 agonist ivuxolimab in advanced cancers. Background on the study: Enrolled patients in dose escalation had cancers that were hepatocellular carcinoma, melanoma, renal cell or head and neck cancer. Prior anti-PD-1, anti-PD-L1 or anti-CTLA-4 therapy did not bar entry, and roughly 40% had some.

CDR3 size: 14 residues. Germline V gene lookup returns CDR1 ENHRY and CDR2 SYGVKD. The V gene lost 7 bases and the J gene lost 4 bases, with 17 bases spanning the gap. The method was immunoSEQ multiplex PCR; TCRdb's version includes in-frame clones alone and lacks a portion of them. The sample shows 60,000 or so clones, less than 90% of them seen only once. The study, taken as a whole, reports: The antigens recognized by the expanded peripheral T cells, that is their antigen specificity, were not determined.

The clonotype was recovered from an adult with an advanced solid tumor such as melanoma, head and neck, liver or kidney cancer. Sequenced material: CD4+ or CD8+ T cells sorted from blood, taken in a trial of the OX40 agonist ivuxolimab. The rearrangement links TRBV10-3 to TRBJ2-7; D is perhaps TRBD2 (6 bases). CDR3 DNA sequence: TGTGCCATCACCAAAGCGGGCCGGGGGTACGAGCAGTACTTC. The encoded protein is CAITKAGRGYEQYF.